A selection of T cell receptor beta chains follows, all from one sample in a study of Ad26.COV2.S vaccination and SARS-CoV-2 variants. The data were produced by immunoSEQ multiplex PCR, yet TCRdb's version contains in-frame clones alone and is incomplete. The repertoire holds 350,000 to 400,000 clones, with about 88% as singletons. The source material was peripheral blood, sampled in a trial of Ad26.COV2.S vaccine versus placebo. The receptors shown here come from a person between 18 and 59 years old who received the Ad26.COV2.S COVID-19 vaccine or a placebo. Each CDR3 is given with its conserved first and last residue. The D gene is left open where the match is weak. Only some rows state a clone size, as once, few, many or a class for expanded clones.

d_call clone_size cdr3_length j_call v_call cdr3_nt cdr3_aa
NA NA 12 TRBJ2-3 TRBV13 TGTGCCAGCAGCTCGAGCACAGATACGCAGTATTTT CASSSSTDTQYF
NA NA 14 TRBJ2-1 TRBV10-3 TGTGCCATCAGTGAGGCCGGGGGCCGGGATGAGCAGTTCTTC CAISEAGGRDEQFF
TRBD2 NA 13 TRBJ2-1 TRBV12-3/TRBV12-4 TGTGCCAGCAGTCTACGGGGGGTTAATGAGCAGTTCTTC CASSLRGVNEQFF
TRBD2 NA 16 TRBJ2-3 TRBV3-1/TRBV3-2 TGTGCCAGCAGCCAGAACTGGGGGGGGAGCACAGATACGCAGTATTTT CASSQNWGGSTDTQYF
TRBD1 NA 15 TRBJ1-4 TRBV5-4 TGTGCCAGCAGCTTTAGGACAGGAAGGAATGAAAAACTGTTTTTT CASSFRTGRNEKLFF
NA NA 12 TRBJ1-1 TRBV9 TGTGCCAGCAGCCCCTTTGACACTGAAGCTTTCTTT CASSPFDTEAFF
NA NA 14 TRBJ1-1 TRBV20-1 TGCAGTGCTAGTCCACGGTGGGGTTCCACTGAAGCTTTCTTT CSASPRWGSTEAFF
TRBD1 NA 15 TRBJ2-1 TRBV5-1 TGCGCCAGCAGCTTGGGGACAGGGGGCGGAAGGGAGCAGTTCTTC CASSLGTGGGREQFF
TRBD1 NA 14 TRBJ1-4 TRBV19 TGTGCCAGTACTGTGACAGGGGATTCTGAAAAACTGTTTTTT CASTVTGDSEKLFF
TRBD1 NA 15 TRBJ2-1 TRBV7-2 TGTGCCAGCAGCTTATTTGGACAGGGATACAATGAGCAGTTCTTC CASSLFGQGYNEQFF
TRBD1 NA 16 TRBJ2-5 TRBV25-1 TGTGCCAGCAGTGAGGGACAGGGGGCATGGCAAGAGACCCAGTACTTC CASSEGQGAWQETQYF
NA NA 13 TRBJ1-2 TRBV12-3/TRBV12-4 TGTGCCAGCAGTAGGACAGAGACTTATGGCTACACCTTC CASSRTETYGYTF
NA NA 14 TRBJ1-3 TRBV19 TGTGCCAGTAGTATATCTATCTCTGGAAACACCATATATTTT CASSISISGNTIYF
TRBD2 NA 15 TRBJ2-3 TRBV7-2 TGTGCCAGCAGCGTGACTAGCGGGAGCACAGATACGCAGTATTTT CASSVTSGSTDTQYF
NA NA 12 TRBJ1-5 TRBV19 TGTGCCAGTAGGGCTAGCAATCAGCCCCAGCATTTT CASRASNQPQHF
NA NA 14 TRBJ2-7 TRBV5-4 TGTGCCAGCAGCTTGGATTGGGATCCCAACGAGCAGTACTTC CASSLDWDPNEQYF
TRBD1 NA 13 TRBJ1-6 TRBV6-5 TGTGCCAGCAGATGGGACAGTAATTCACCCCTCCACTTT CASRWDSNSPLHF
NA few 11 TRBJ2-7 TRBV5-1 TGCGCCAGCAGCTTGGGCCACGAGCAGTACTTC CASSLGHEQYF
NA NA 14 TRBJ1-5 TRBV5-5 TGTGCCAGCAGCTTGCTGCCAGGGCGGCAGCCCCAGCATTTT CASSLLPGRQPQHF
NA NA 15 TRBJ1-1 TRBV19 TGTGCCAGTAGTATGGCTACAGGGTTTTACACTGAAGCTTTCTTT CASSMATGFYTEAFF
NA once 16 TRBJ2-2 TRBV7-2 TGTGCCAGCAGCTTAGGGTCTCCTCGAGCCACCGGGGAGCTGTTTTTT CASSLGSPRATGELFF
NA NA 15 TRBJ1-2 TRBV19 TGTGCCAGTAGTTTTTCCCTTCCGCCTAACTATGGCTACACCTTC CASSFSLPPNYGYTF
NA few 14 TRBJ1-3 TRBV3-1/TRBV3-2 TGTGCCAGCAGCCAAGACAGCTCTGGAAACACCATATATTTT CASSQDSSGNTIYF
TRBD1 NA 15 TRBJ2-7 TRBV5-5 TGTGCCAGCAGCTACCACCCGGACAGGGCCTACGAGCAGTACTTC CASSYHPDRAYEQYF
NA once 13 TRBJ1-5 TRBV3-1/TRBV3-2 TGTGCCAGCAGCCAAGAGGGGGATCAGCCCCAGCATTTT CASSQEGDQPQHF
NA once 14 TRBJ2-7 TRBV7-2 TGTGCCAGCAGCTCGCAGACGGAGACCTACGAGCAGTACTTC CASSSQTETYEQYF
TRBD1 few 13 TRBJ1-1 TRBV11-1 TGTGCCAGCAGCTTAGCGGGGACAGGGGAGGCTTTCTTT CASSLAGTGEAFF
TRBD2 once 16 TRBJ2-1 TRBV13 TGTGCCAGCAGGGTGAGCGGGGGGCGATCCTACAATGAGCAGTTCTTC CASRVSGGRSYNEQFF
NA NA 14 TRBJ1-6 TRBV5-4 TGTGCCAGCAGCTTGGTCAGGGGTGATTCACCCCTCCACTTT CASSLVRGDSPLHF
NA NA 11 TRBJ2-7 TRBV2 TGTGCCAGCAGTGGTTGGATTGAGCAGTACTTC CASSGWIEQYF
NA NA 15 TRBJ1-5 TRBV7-8 TGTGCCAGCAGCTCGGACAGATATAGCAATCAGCCCCAGCATTTT CASSSDRYSNQPQHF